These T cell receptor beta chains were read from a single sample in a study of neurological immune-mediated disorders. TCRdb reanalysed the 5' RACE reads using MiXCR and keeps one entry per CDR3 protein. The sample shows 20,000 or so distinct CDR3 sequences, 13% of them seen only once. The specimen sequenced was PBMCs. The receptors here all came from a middle-aged woman with HTLV-1-associated myelopathy (HAM/TSP). The CDR3 runs from the conserved cysteine through the conserved F or W. Each record gives: J gene, clone size, D gene, V gene, CDR3 DNA, CDR3 protein. A D gene is named only where the DNA matches it firmly. Size values are once, few and many counts, or a class for expanded clones, and some rows have none.

J: TRBJ2-3; size: many; D: -; V: TRBV5-1; DNA: TGCGCCAGCAGTACGGGGGCCAACACAGATACGCAGTATTTT; CDR3: CASSTGANTDTQYF
J: TRBJ2-5; size: medium-sized; D: -; V: TRBV20-1; DNA: TGCAGTGCTAGGTGGAAACAGTACCAAGAGACCCAGTACTTC; CDR3: CSARWKQYQETQYF
J: TRBJ2-2; size: -; D: -; V: TRBV12-3/TRBV12-4; DNA: TGTGCCAGCAGTTTAGCGGGAACCTGGGAGCTGTATTTT; CDR3: CASSLAGTWELYF
J: TRBJ2-2; size: many; D: -; V: TRBV5-1; DNA: TGCGCCAGCAGCTTGCAGGGTACCGGGGAGCTGTTTTTT; CDR3: CASSLQGTGELFF
J: TRBJ2-7; size: many; D: -; V: TRBV5-1; DNA: TGCGCCAGCAGCTTTCGGGGAGCCGAGTACGAGCAGTACTTC; CDR3: CASSFRGAEYEQYF
J: TRBJ1-1; size: many; D: -; V: TRBV7-9; DNA: TGTGCCAGCAGCTTAGTGCTTCCGCTGAACACTGAAGCTTTCTTT; CDR3: CASSLVLPLNTEAFF
J: TRBJ1-4; size: many; D: -; V: TRBV6-5; DNA: TGTGCCAGCAAACCCAAAAAGGAAAAACTGTTTTTT; CDR3: CASKPKKEKLFF
J: TRBJ1-2; size: many; D: -; V: TRBV6-2/TRBV6-3; DNA: TGTGCCAGCAGTTACAATAGTCGTCGGAGGGAGGGTAACTATGGCTACACCTTC; CDR3: CASSYNSRRREGNYGYTF
J: TRBJ2-1; size: many; D: TRBD2; V: TRBV6-5; DNA: TGTGCCAGCAGTTATGCGGGGGGGCCCTCCTACAATGAGCAGTTCTTC; CDR3: CASSYAGGPSYNEQFF
J: TRBJ2-2; size: many; D: TRBD1; V: TRBV5-1; DNA: TGCGCCAGCAGCCGACAGGGGGACGGGGAGCTGTTTTTT; CDR3: CASSRQGDGELFF
J: TRBJ1-5; size: many; D: TRBD1; V: TRBV7-6; DNA: TGTGCCAGCAGCTTGGGGACAGGGATTGGGAATCAGCCCCAGCATTTT; CDR3: CASSLGTGIGNQPQHF
J: TRBJ2-1; size: many; D: -; V: TRBV7-6; DNA: TGTGCCAGCGGCCTGGGCGATATAAATGAGCAGTTCTTC; CDR3: CASGLGDINEQFF
J: TRBJ2-3; size: many; D: -; V: TRBV12-3/TRBV12-4; DNA: TGTGCCAGCAGTTTAGCGAACTGGGGAACAGGGTTGGCGCAGTATTTT; CDR3: CASSLANWGTGLAQYF
J: TRBJ2-3; size: many; D: -; V: TRBV20-1; DNA: TGCAGTGCTAGACTACGTGCGTGGGCGCAGTATTTT; CDR3: CSARLRAWAQYF
J: TRBJ2-5; size: many; D: TRBD1; V: TRBV9; DNA: TGTGCCAGCAGCGGGACAGGGGGCATGGAGACCCAGTACTTC; CDR3: CASSGTGGMETQYF
J: TRBJ2-5; size: many; D: -; V: TRBV19; DNA: TGTGCCAGTAACGCAGGGGTTCAAGAGACCCAGTACTTC; CDR3: CASNAGVQETQYF
J: TRBJ1-2; size: many; D: -; V: TRBV6-2/TRBV6-3; DNA: TGTGCCAGCAACGAAGGCTCTGAGCACTATGGCTACACCTTC; CDR3: CASNEGSEHYGYTF
J: TRBJ2-3; size: many; D: -; V: TRBV15; DNA: TGTGCCACCAGCAAGGAATCAGGGATTAGCACAGATACGCAGTATTTT; CDR3: CATSKESGISTDTQYF